The 10 T cell receptor beta chains given below trace back to one sample, sequenced in a study of identical twins. MiXCR was run by TCRdb on the 5' RACE reads, yielding one entry per CDR3 protein. The table has about 200,000 distinct CDR3 sequences, roughly a tenth seen once. The specimen was memory T cells sorted from blood. The receptors derive from a man aged 50-60 years in good health.

This clonotype has ten or more counts. The rearrangement uses TRBV18 and TRBJ2-3; TRBD2 agrees at 13 bases. V trimming: 0 bases; J trimming: 3 bases; junction bases outside the gene matches: 0. The V gene's germline CDR1 is KGHSH and CDR2 LQKENI. The CDR3 length is 16 residues. This chain's CDR3 is CASSPPTSGRTDTQYF. Here the CDR3 DNA reads TGTGCCAGCTCACCACCGACTAGCGGGAGGACAGATACGCAGTATTTT.

This clonotype was seen repeatedly, ten times or more. The chain uses TRBV10-3 and TRBJ1-6; maybe TRBD1 (5 bases). V was trimmed by 6 bases and J by 9 bases, leaving 21 bases between them. Germline assignment: CDR1 ENHRY and CDR2 SYGVKD. The CDR3 length is 16 residues. DNA for the CDR3: TGTGCCATCAGCGAGACCCAGGGTTTCAGCGCTTCACCCCTCCACTTT. Its protein is CAISETQGFSASPLHF.

This clonotype was counted a few times. V gene TRBV7-9 combines with J gene TRBJ2-7; tentatively, D is TRBD2 (7 bases). Germline assignment: CDR1 SEHNR and CDR2 FQNEAQ (reference sequence). The length of the CDR3 is 16 residues. Trimming shortened V by 2 bases and J by 1 base, and 15 bases separated the two germline ends. CDR3 coding DNA: TGTGCCAGCAGCTTATTCGGGGGGCGACCTTCCTACGAGCAGTACTTC. It translates to CASSLFGGRPSYEQYF.

This clonotype came up a few times. The chain links TRBV19 to TRBJ1-2, with a possible D match to TRBD1 (6 bases). Trimming shortened V by 4 bases and J by 12 bases, and 15 bases separated the two germline ends. Germline assignment: CDR1 LNHDA and CDR2 SQIVND (reference sequence). This CDR3 contains 12 residues. The CDR3 loop is CASSSKQGKDTF. The CDR3 region has the DNA TGTGCCAGTAGTAGTAAGCAGGGGAAAGACACCTTC.

This clonotype was recorded at least ten times. The gene calls are TRBV7-8 and TRBJ2-5; D might be TRBD2 (5 bases). Germline values: CDR1 SGHVS, CDR2 FQNEAQ. The CDR3 has 15 residues. V shed 5 bases and J shed 2 bases, with 15 bases lying between them. CDR3 in amino acids: CASSLYGGRQETQYF. Written as DNA, the CDR3 is TGTGCCAGCAGCCTCTACGGAGGCAGGCAAGAGACCCAGTACTTC.

This clonotype was found a few times. The chain uses TRBV7-2 and TRBJ2-5, with TRBD2 as a possible D gene (5 bases). The ends were cut back, 2 bases at V and 0 bases at J, with 7 bases in the middle. The CDR3 extends over 14 amino acids. From germline, CDR1 is SGHTA and CDR2 FQGNSA. The CDR3 protein is CASSLWRDQETQYF. In nucleotides, the CDR3 is TGTGCCAGCAGCTTATGGCGGGACCAAGAGACCCAGTACTTC.

The chain combines TRBV19 with TRBJ2-1; TRBD2 agrees at 10 bases. Germline loops: CDR1 LNHDA, CDR2 SQIVND (reference sequence). V was clipped by 7 bases and J by 6 bases; unmatched bases: 12. CDR3 length: 16 amino acids. The CDR3 sequence is CASTRPQRGGSNEQFF. For the CDR3, the DNA is TGTGCCAGTACCCGGCCGCAGCGGGGGGGTTCCAATGAGCAGTTCTTC.

This clonotype was detected many times. The chain joins TRBV15 to TRBJ1-5; 10 bases map to TRBD1. Per germline, CDR1 LNHNV and CDR2 YYDKDF (reference sequence). This CDR3 is built from 13 residues. V lost 5 bases to trimming and J lost 5 bases; unmatched junction nucleotides: 0. The CDR3 loop is CATSGTGDQPQHF. The CDR3 nucleotides are TGTGCCACCAGCGGGACAGGGGATCAGCCCCAGCATTTT.

Ten or more counts support this clonotype. The chain links TRBV4-3 to TRBJ1-2, with D maybe TRBD1 (5 bases). Germline-derived CDR1 and CDR2 are LGHNA and YSLEER. The ends were cut back, 0 bases at V and 5 bases at J, with 16 bases in the middle. The CDR3 loop spans 16 amino acids. CDR3 loop: CASSQEPHRLEYGYTF. CDR3 DNA sequence: TGCGCCAGCAGCCAAGAGCCTCACAGGCTGGAATATGGCTACACCTTC.

This clonotype was seen a few times. This rearrangement joins TRBV6-4 to TRBJ2-1; 12 positions agree with TRBD2. Looked up from germline, CDR1 is MRHNA and CDR2 is SNTAGT. CDR3 length: 16 amino acids. V trimming: 4 bases; J trimming: 5 bases; junction bases outside the gene matches: 6. The CDR3 DNA sequence: TGTGCCAGCAGTGCCGAACTAGCGGGGGGCAACAATGAGCAGTTCTTC. Residues: CASSAELAGGNNEQFF.